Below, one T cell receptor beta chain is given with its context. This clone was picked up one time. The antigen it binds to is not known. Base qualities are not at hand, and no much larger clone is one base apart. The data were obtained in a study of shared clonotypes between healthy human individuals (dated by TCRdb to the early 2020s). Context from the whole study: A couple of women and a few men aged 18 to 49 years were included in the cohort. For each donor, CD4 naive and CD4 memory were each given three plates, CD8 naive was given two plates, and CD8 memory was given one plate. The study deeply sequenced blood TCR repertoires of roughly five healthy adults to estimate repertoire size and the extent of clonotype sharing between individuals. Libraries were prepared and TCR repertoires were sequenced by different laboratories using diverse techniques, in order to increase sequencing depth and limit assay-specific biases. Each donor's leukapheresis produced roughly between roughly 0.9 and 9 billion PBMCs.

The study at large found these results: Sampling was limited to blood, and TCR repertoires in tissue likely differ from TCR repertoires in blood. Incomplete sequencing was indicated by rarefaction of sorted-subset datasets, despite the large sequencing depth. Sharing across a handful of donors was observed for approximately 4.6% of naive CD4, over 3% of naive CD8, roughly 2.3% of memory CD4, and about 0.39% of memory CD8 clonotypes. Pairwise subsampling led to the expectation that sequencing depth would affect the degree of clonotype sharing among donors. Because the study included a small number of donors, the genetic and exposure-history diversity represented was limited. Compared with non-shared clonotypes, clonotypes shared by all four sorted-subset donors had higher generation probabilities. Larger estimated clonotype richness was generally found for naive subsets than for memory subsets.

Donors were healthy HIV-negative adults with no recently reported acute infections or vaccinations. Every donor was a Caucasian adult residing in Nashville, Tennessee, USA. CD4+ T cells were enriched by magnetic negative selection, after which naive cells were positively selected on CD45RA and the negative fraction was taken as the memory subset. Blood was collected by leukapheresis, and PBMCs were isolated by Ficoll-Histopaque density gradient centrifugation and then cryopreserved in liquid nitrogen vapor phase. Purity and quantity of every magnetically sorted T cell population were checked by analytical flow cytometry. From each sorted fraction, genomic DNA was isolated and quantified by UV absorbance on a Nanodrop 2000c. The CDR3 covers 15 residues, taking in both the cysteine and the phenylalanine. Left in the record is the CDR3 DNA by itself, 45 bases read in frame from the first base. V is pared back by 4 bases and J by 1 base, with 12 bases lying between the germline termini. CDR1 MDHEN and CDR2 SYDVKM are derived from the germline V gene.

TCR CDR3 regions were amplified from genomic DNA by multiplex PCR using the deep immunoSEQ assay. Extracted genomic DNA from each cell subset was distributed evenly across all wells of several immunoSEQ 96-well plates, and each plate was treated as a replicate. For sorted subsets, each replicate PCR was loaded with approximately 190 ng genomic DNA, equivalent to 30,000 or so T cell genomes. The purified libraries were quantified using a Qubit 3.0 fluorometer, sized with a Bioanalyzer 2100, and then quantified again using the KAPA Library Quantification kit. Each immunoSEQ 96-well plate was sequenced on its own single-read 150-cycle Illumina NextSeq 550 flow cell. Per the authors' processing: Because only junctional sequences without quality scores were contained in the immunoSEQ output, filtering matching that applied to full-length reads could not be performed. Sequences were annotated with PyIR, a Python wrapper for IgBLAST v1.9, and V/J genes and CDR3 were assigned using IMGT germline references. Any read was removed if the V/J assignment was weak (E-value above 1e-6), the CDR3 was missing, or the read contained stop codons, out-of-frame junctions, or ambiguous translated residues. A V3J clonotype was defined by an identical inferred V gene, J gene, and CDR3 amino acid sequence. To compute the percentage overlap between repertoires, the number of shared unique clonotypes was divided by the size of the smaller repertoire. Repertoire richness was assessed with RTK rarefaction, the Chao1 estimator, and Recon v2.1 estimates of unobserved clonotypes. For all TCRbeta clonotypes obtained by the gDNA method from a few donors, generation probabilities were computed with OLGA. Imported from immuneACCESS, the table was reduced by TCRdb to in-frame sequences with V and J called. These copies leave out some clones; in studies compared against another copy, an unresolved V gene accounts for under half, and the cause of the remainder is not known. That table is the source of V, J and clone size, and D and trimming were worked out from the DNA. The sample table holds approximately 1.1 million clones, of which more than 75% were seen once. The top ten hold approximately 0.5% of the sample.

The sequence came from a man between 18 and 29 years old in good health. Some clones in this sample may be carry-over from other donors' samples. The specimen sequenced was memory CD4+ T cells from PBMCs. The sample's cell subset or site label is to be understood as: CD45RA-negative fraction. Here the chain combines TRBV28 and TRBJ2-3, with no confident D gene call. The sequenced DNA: TGTGCCAGCAGTTATTTGCTTGGCGGCACAGATACGCAGTATTTT. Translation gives CASSYLLGGTDTQYF.